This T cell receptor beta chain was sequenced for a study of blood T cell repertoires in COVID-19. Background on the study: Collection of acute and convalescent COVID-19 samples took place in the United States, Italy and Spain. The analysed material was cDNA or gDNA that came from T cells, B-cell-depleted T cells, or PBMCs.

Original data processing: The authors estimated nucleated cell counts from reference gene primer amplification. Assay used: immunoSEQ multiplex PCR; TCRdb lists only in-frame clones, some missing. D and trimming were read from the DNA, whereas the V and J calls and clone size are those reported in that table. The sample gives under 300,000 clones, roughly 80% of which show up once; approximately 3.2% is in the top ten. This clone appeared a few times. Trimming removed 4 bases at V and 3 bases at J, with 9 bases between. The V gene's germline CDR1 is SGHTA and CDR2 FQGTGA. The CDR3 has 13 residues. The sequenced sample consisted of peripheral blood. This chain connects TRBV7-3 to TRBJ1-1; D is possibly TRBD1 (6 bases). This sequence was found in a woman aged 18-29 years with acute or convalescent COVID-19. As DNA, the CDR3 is TGTGCCAGCAGCTCTGGACAGTACACTGAAGCTTTCTTT. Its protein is CASSSGQYTEAFF. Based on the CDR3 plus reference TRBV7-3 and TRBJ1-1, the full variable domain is GAGVSQTPSNKVTEKGKYVELRCDPISGHTALYWYRQSLGQGPEFLIYFQGTGAADDSGLPNDRFFAVRPEGSVSTLKIQRTERGDSAVYLCASSSGQYTEAFFGQGTRLTVV.